A single sample gave rise to the 27 T cell receptor beta chains below, sequenced in a study of spatial heterogeneity in lung cancer. Documented time point: sample taken at primary tumor resection. TCRdb itself ran the 5' RACE reads through MiXCR, one entry per CDR3 protein. This table holds 12,000 or so distinct CDR3 sequences, 5.1% found once. Study results and caveats: Intratumoral expanded alpha and beta TCR counts were found to track tumor mutation counts.

No antigens are known for them. The sequencing used lung tumor tissue, collected at surgery. The receptors were gathered from a male donor with early-stage non-small cell lung cancer.

This clonotype was seen ten or more times. Because the library targeted alpha chains, this beta chain is an off-target read whose size means little. The chain has TRBV29-1 and TRBJ2-3, with D unresolved. This CDR3 has 13 amino acids. Germline V lookup: CDR1 SQVTM, CDR2 ANQGSEA. The V gene lost 2 bases and the J gene lost 5 bases, with 11 bases spanning the gap. The CDR3 DNA sequence: TGCAGCGTTGAACGGGTAACCGGAGATACGCAGTATTTT. Translation: CSVERVTGDTQYF.

This clonotype was counted at least ten times. Since it is a stray read in a library aimed at alpha chains, this beta chain has a size that is not meaningful. The J gene is TRBJ1-4, the V gene TRBV7-2; no definite D call. CDR1 and CDR2 from the germline V gene are SGHTA and FQGNSA. CDR3 length: 15 residues. The V and J ends lost 1 base and 0 bases respectively, with 6 bases between them. The chain's CDR3 is CASSLGAATNEKLFF. The CDR3 nucleotides read TGTGCCAGCAGCTTAGGGGCTGCAACTAATGAAAAACTGTTTTTT.

In this sample, this clonotype turned up many times. As an off-target read in a library built for alpha chains, this beta chain has a frequency of little significance. This chain uses TRBV28 with TRBJ1-1; 8 bases match TRBD1. The CDR3 extends over 14 amino acids. V was clipped by 6 bases and J by 3 bases; unmatched bases: 6. CDR1 and CDR2 (germline): MDHEN, SYDVKM. DNA of the CDR3: TGTGCCAGCAGACCGGGACAGGCTTACACTGAAGCTTTCTTT. Amino acid sequence: CASRPGQAYTEAFF.

There are many counts of this clonotype. This beta chain is an unintended read in a library built for alpha chains; its size means little. The J gene is TRBJ1-3, the V gene TRBV29-1; D might be TRBD1 (5 bases). V was clipped by 6 bases and J by 2 bases, with 8 bases between them. The CDR3 length is 12 residues. The germline V gene has CDR1 SQVTM and CDR2 ANQGSEA. For the CDR3, the DNA is TGCAGCGTCAGGGAGACTGGAAACACCATATATTTT. Translated: CSVRETGNTIYF.

This clonotype came up a few times. For a library built for alpha chains, this beta chain is a stray read; little rests on its size. The chain joins TRBV28 to TRBJ2-1; 9 bases agree with TRBD2. Per the germline V gene, CDR1 is MDHEN and CDR2 is SYDVKM. The CDR3 consists of 15 residues. The junction had 7 bases not matched to a gene; V was cut back by 4 bases and J by 6 bases. The CDR3 sequence is CASSSSGDPFNEQFF. CDR3 coding DNA: TGTGCCAGCAGTTCTAGCGGGGACCCCTTCAATGAGCAGTTCTTC.

This clonotype was observed a few times. This beta chain is a stray read from a library made for alpha chains; its abundance is not meaningful. The genes are TRBV4-1 and TRBJ1-2, with D uncertain. The ends were cut back, 0 bases at V and 4 bases at J, with 18 bases in the middle. The germline V gene has CDR1 MGHRA and CDR2 YSYEKL. The CDR3 runs 17 residues. The CDR3 is CASSQDGTAQRSYGYTF. The DNA of the CDR3 is TGCGCCAGCAGCCAAGATGGCACAGCCCAAAGGAGCTATGGCTACACCTTC.

This clonotype showed up many times. This beta chain appears as a stray read in a library generated for alpha chains; its size is not informative. The rearrangement joins TRBV29-1 to TRBJ1-2; D is uncertain. Trimming cost V 6 bases and J 5 bases, with 13 bases left between them. The V gene's germline CDR1 is SQVTM and CDR2 ANQGSEA. CDR3 length: 12 residues. The CDR3 nucleotides are TGCAGCGTCGCCGGTATCCAGTATGGCTACACCTTC. This sequence encodes CSVAGIQYGYTF.

This clonotype was picked up many times. Since it is a stray read in a library aimed at alpha chains, this beta chain has a size that is not meaningful. The chain recombines TRBV9 with TRBJ2-3; tentative D call: TRBD2 (5 bases). CDR3 length: 14 amino acids. Trimming removed 4 bases from V and 2 bases from J, with 11 bases in between. The germline gives CDR1 SGDLS, CDR2 YYNGEE. The CDR3 DNA reads as TGTGCCAGCAGCAGGCGGGCATTCACAGATACGCAGTATTTT. Its protein product is CASSRRAFTDTQYF.

This clonotype was observed at least ten times. This beta chain is a stray read from a library made for alpha chains; its abundance is not meaningful. The chain carries TRBV20-1 and TRBJ2-1; a possible D gene is TRBD1 (6 bases). From germline, CDR1 is DFQATT and CDR2 SNEGSKA (reference sequence). The V end was cut by 0 bases, the J end by 5 bases, with 14 bases between. The CDR3 is made up of 15 amino acids. The CDR3 DNA reads TGCAGTGCTAGAGATCCCCTGGACAGAAACAATGAGCAGTTCTTC. This codes for CSARDPLDRNNEQFF.

There are many counts of this clonotype. For a library built for alpha chains, this beta chain is a stray read; little rests on its size. The chain recombines TRBV12-3 or TRBV12-4 with TRBJ2-7; 7 nucleotides match TRBD1. V shed 7 bases and J 0 bases; nucleotides not matched to a gene: 6. The CDR3 covers 14 residues. The CDR3 DNA follows: TGTGCCAGCAATCGACAGGGAAGCTCCTACGAGCAGTACTTC. Residues: CASNRQGSSYEQYF.

Judged by abundance, this clonotype is medium-sized. This beta chain is an unintended read in a library built for alpha chains; its size means little. The chain couples TRBV7-9 to TRBJ2-5; D may be TRBD1 (6 bases). This CDR3 region has 15 residues. Per the germline V gene, CDR1 is SEHNR and CDR2 is FQNEAQ (reference sequence). Deletions cut 4 bases from V and 5 bases from J, with 17 bases between. The CDR3 nucleotides read TGTGCCAGCAGCTCCGACAGGTGGCAGGACGAGACCCAGTACTTC. This sequence encodes CASSSDRWQDETQYF.

This clonotype was seen ten or more times. With the library built for alpha chains, this beta chain is off target and its frequency is not meaningful. This chain joins TRBV20-1 and TRBJ2-3; D may be TRBD1 or TRBD2 (5 bases each). Trimming took 6 bases from V and 0 from J, leaving 16 bases between them. Germline V gene data show CDR1 as DFQATT and CDR2 as SNEGSKA (reference sequence). The CDR3 length is 15 residues. The CDR3 DNA is TGCAGTGCCGCAGGCAGGGACCTTAGCACAGATACGCAGTATTTT. This gives the protein CSAAGRDLSTDTQYF.

This clonotype was recorded at least ten times. A library prepared for alpha chains yielded this beta chain as an off-target read; its size is of little meaning. This chain links TRBV7-2 with TRBJ2-2; TRBD2 matches at 11 bases. Germline V CDR1 and CDR2: SGHTA, FQGNSA. With V trimmed by 5 bases and J by 7 bases, 6 bases remained unmatched. This CDR3 is built from 15 residues. CDR3 nucleotides: TGTGCCAGCAGCAAAGGGACTAGCGGCTACGGGGAGCTGTTTTTT. Its translation is CASSKGTSGYGELFF.

This clonotype was seen ten or more times. This beta chain is an unintended read in a library built for alpha chains; its size means little. The rearrangement links TRBV12-3 or TRBV12-4 to TRBJ2-1, with D possibly matching TRBD1 (6 bases). There are 15 residues in the CDR3. The V end was cut by 5 bases, the J end by 0 bases, with 11 bases between. Here the CDR3 reads CASSQGQGSYNEQFF. The CDR3 nucleotides read TGTGCCAGCAGTCAGGGGCAGGGCTCCTACAATGAGCAGTTCTTC.

Many counts were recorded for this clonotype. Little can be read into the size of this beta chain, an off-target read in a library designed for alpha chains. DNA of the CDR3: TGTGCCAGCAGCCAAGGGTCCGGATACACCGGGGAGCTGTTTTTT. Protein product: CASSQGSGYTGELFF. The chain employs TRBV3-1 and TRBJ2-2; the D is unclear. V lost 1 base and J lost 3, with 9 bases in between. The CDR3 loop spans 15 amino acids. Germline V CDR1 and CDR2: LGHDT, YNNKEL (reference sequence).

This clonotype was counted many times. This beta chain lies outside the target of a library built for alpha chains; its clone size means little. The chain links TRBV27 to TRBJ2-7; D perhaps matches TRBD1 (6 bases). V shed 11 bases and J shed 5 bases, with 19 bases lying between them. Per germline, CDR1 MNHEY and CDR2 SMNVEV (reference sequence). The CDR3 covers 13 residues. The CDR3, as DNA: TGTGCCCCCGAACCCCACAGGGAACACGAGCAGTACTTC. Translated, it gives CAPEPHREHEQYF.

In its sample, this clonotype was seen many times. This beta chain is a stray sequence in a library constructed for alpha chains; its clone size is not meaningful. V is TRBV15 and J is TRBJ2-7; 9 bases fit TRBD1. This CDR3 contains 13 residues. Germline V gene sequence: CDR1 LNHNV, CDR2 YYDKDF (reference sequence). J lost 6 bases, V lost 1 base, and 1 base had no gene match. The CDR3 nucleotides read TGTGCCACCAGCAGAGGACAGGGGGTCGAGCAGTACTTC. As protein: CATSRGQGVEQYF.

This clonotype was seen at least ten times. For a library built for alpha chains, this beta chain is a stray read; little rests on its size. The V gene is TRBV3-1, the J gene TRBJ2-1, with 11 nucleotides matching TRBD2. The CDR3 loop spans 17 amino acids. Looked up from germline, CDR1 is LGHDT and CDR2 is YNNKEL (reference sequence). V was clipped by 4 bases and J by 6 bases; unmatched bases: 11. CDR3 DNA: TGTGCCAGCAGCCTCCCACCCTATAGCGGGGGGGCCAATGAGCAGTTCTTC. It translates to CASSLPPYSGGANEQFF.

On this clonotype itself: For a library built for alpha chains, this beta chain is a stray read; little rests on its size. This chain joins TRBV5-1 and TRBJ1-2, with 7 bases that match TRBD1. CDR1 is SGHRS and CDR2 is YFSETQ in the germline V gene. The CDR3 runs to 13 residues. V shed 5 bases, J shed 5 bases, and the junction held 6 bases outside the gene matches. The CDR3 coding sequence is TGCGCCAGCAGTTCTGGGACAGCTTATGGCTACACCTTC. It translates to CASSSGTAYGYTF.

As regards this clonotype: Because this beta chain is a stray read in a library intended to capture alpha chains, its abundance should not be given much weight. V is TRBV4-2 and J is TRBJ2-7; 10 bases match TRBD1. V was pared by 4 bases and J by 5 bases, with 5 bases of the junction left unmatched. The length of the CDR3 is 14 residues. CDR1 is LGHNA, CDR2 YNFKEQ, per germline. This CDR3 is CASSLTGTGDEQYF. The DNA for the CDR3 is TGTGCCAGCAGCCTTACCGGGACAGGGGACGAGCAGTACTTC.

Turning to this clonotype: For a library built for alpha chains, this beta chain is a stray read; little rests on its size. The chain joins TRBV6-4 to TRBJ2-1; TRBD2 matches at 10 bases. V lost 10 bases and J lost 5; bases outside the gene matches: 5. CDR3 length: 13 amino acids. Germline CDR1 and CDR2: MRHNA and SNTAGT. CDR3 sequence (DNA): TGTGCCAAGAGCGGGAGGGTCAACAATGAGCAGTTCTTC. It translates to CAKSGRVNNEQFF.

In its sample, this clonotype was seen many times. This beta chain lies outside the target of a library built for alpha chains; its clone size means little. This chain links TRBV11-2 with TRBJ1-1; D unclear. The CDR3 has 12 residues. Germline values: CDR1 SGHAT, CDR2 FQNNGV. V was clipped by 1 base and J by 4 bases, with 4 bases between them. This CDR3 is CASSLAFTEAFF. The CDR3 bases are TGTGCCAGCAGCTTAGCGTTCACTGAAGCTTTCTTT.

This clonotype is medium-sized (0.01 to 0.1%). The library was prepared for alpha chains; this beta chain is a stray read, so its frequency means little. The chain carries TRBV11-2 and TRBJ2-7; 7 nucleotides align to TRBD1. Germline trimming cut 0 bases from V and 1 base from J; bases unmatched to any gene: 3. The V gene's germline CDR1 is SGHAT and CDR2 FQNNGV. The CDR3 is 15 amino acids. The CDR3 is CASSLDSGGSYEQYF. CDR3 DNA: TGTGCCAGCAGCTTAGATTCAGGGGGATCCTACGAGCAGTACTTC.

Comments on this clonotype: This beta chain is a stray read from a library made for alpha chains; its abundance is not meaningful. J is TRBJ2-1 and V is TRBV5-4; 7 bases fit TRBD1. The CDR3 has 14 residues. Germline V gives CDR1 SGHNT, CDR2 YYREEE (reference sequence). V gave up 4 bases and J gave up 6 bases; unmatched junction bases: 7. CDR3 amino acids: CASSRGGRGNEQFF. The CDR3 region has the DNA TGTGCCAGCAGCCGAGGGGGCAGGGGCAATGAGCAGTTCTTC. Full variable domain (outside the CDR3, taken from reference TRBV5-4 and TRBJ2-1): ETGVTQSPTHLIKTRGQQVTLRCSSQSGHNTVSWYQQALGQGPQFIFQYYREEENGRGNFPPRFSGLQFPNYSSELNVNALELDDSALYLCASSRGGRGNEQFFGPGTRLTVL.

This clonotype was counted a few times. The library was prepared for alpha chains; this beta chain is a stray read, so its frequency means little. The chain is built from TRBV28 and TRBJ2-3; D unresolved. The CDR3 totals 15 residues. Germline CDR1 MDHEN, CDR2 SYDVKM. The germline V and J ends were trimmed by 1 base and 4 bases, with 12 bases remaining between them. CDR3 sequence reads: CASSLLARLPDTQYF. CDR3 DNA sequence: TGTGCCAGCAGTTTATTGGCGCGGCTTCCAGATACGCAGTATTTT.

Ten or more counts support this clonotype. The library was prepared for alpha chains; this beta chain is a stray read, so its frequency means little. The chain recombines TRBV7-9 with TRBJ2-6; TRBD1 might be the D (5 bases). The CDR3 spans 15 residues. Germline assignment: CDR1 SEHNR and CDR2 FQNEAQ (reference sequence). Between the trimmed V and J ends, which lost 6 bases and 1 base, there was a span of 10 bases. CDR3 bases: TGTGCCAGCAGTCCTCAGGGTTCTGGGGCCAACGTCCTGACTTTC. Translated: CASSPQGSGANVLTF.

This clonotype was recorded at least ten times. Since the library was made to target alpha chains, this beta chain is a stray read and its abundance is not meaningful. V is TRBV11-2 and J is TRBJ1-6; a weak D match, TRBD1 (5 bases). The V end was cut by 5 bases, the J end by 10 bases, with 9 bases between. This CDR3 has 12 amino acids. Germline-derived CDR1 and CDR2 are SGHAT and FQNNGV. The CDR3 sequence is CASSHGASPLHF. CDR3 DNA sequence: TGTGCCAGCAGCCACGGGGCCTCACCCCTCCACTTT.